Below are 30 T cell receptor beta chains sequenced from a single sample in a study of tumor-infiltrating lymphocytes in primary liver carcinoma. The study co-extracted DNA and RNA from 20-30 mg of unsorted bulk tissue. The authors made TCR beta cDNA from around 500 ng total RNA with a constant-region primer. For TCR beta, libraries were produced by three nested multiplex PCR rounds using slightly modified ARM-PCR. Two initial PCR rounds of roughly 10 cycles each paired TRBV1-TRBV30 forward primers with a C-beta reverse primer. Each CDR3 protein is one row after TCRdb ran MiXCR on the multiplex PCR reads. The repertoire holds approximately 42,000 distinct CDR3 sequences, roughly 74% seen once, with 38% in the top ten. The specimen was tumor-adjacent normal liver tissue. The receptors were sampled from a woman in her thirties with primary liver carcinoma and hepatitis B virus infection.

Comments on this clonotype: One end of the junction varies from germline; a read error may be responsible. This chain connects TRBV29-1 to TRBJ2-7; D gene uncertain. Germline V gene lookup returns CDR1 SQVTM and CDR2 ANQGSEA. This CDR3 comprises 14 residues. The CDR3 DNA is TGCATCGTTGTATTATCCAGCCCTCCATACGAGCAATACTTC. Translated: CIVVLSSPPYEQYF.

Worth noting for this clonotype: An end of the junction differs from the germline gene, which may be a read error. V is TRBV11-3 and J is TRBJ2-3, with 7 bases fitting TRBD2. CDR1 and CDR2 (germline): SGHNT, YENEEA. CDR3 length: 19 residues. CDR3 sequence reads: CASSLGFGAGVGGTDMQYF. In DNA form, the CDR3 reads TGTGCCAGCAGCTTAGGTTTTGGTGCGGGAGTAGGAGGCACAGATATGCAGTATTTT.

As concerns this clonotype: The junction and the germline gene differ at one end; a read error may be behind it. The genes are TRBV6-2 or TRBV6-3 and TRBJ2-2, with D perhaps given as TRBD1 or TRBD2 (6 bases each). The CDR3 totals 15 residues. In germline, CDR1 is MNHEY, CDR2 SVGEGT. CDR3: CASRQGGWEAGELVF. CDR3 DNA: TGTGCCAGCAGACAGGGAGGATGGGAGGCCGGGGAGCTGGTTTTT.

Points on this clonotype: At one of its ends the junction is not consistent with the germline gene, which may arise from a read error. The gene calls are TRBV29-1 and TRBJ1-1; D is unclear. The CDR3 is made up of 12 amino acids. In germline, CDR1 is SQVTM, CDR2 ANQGSEA. This CDR3 reads CSVGRVNTEAFF. The CDR3, as DNA: TGCAGCGTAGGACGGGTGAACACCGAAGCTTTCTTT.

This sequence joins TRBV7-2 and TRBJ2-1; D remains unclear. The CDR3 runs to 15 residues. Germline V CDR1 and CDR2: SGHTA, FQGNSA. With 3 bases removed from V and 1 base from J, the gap between germline ends came to 10 bases. CDR3: CASSFDPESYNEQFF. CDR3 in DNA: TGTGCCAGCAGCTTTGATCCTGAGTCCTACAATGAGCAGTTCTTC. Looking up the rest from reference TRBV7-2 and TRBJ2-1 gives the full variable domain: GAGVSQSPSNKVTEKGKDVELRCDPISGHTALYWYRQSLGQGLEFLIYFQGNSAPDKSGLPSDRFSAERTGGSVSTLTIQRTQQEDSAVYLCASSFDPESYNEQFFGPGTRLTVL.

Regarding this clonotype: The germline gene is not matched at one end of the junction; a read error may be the cause. The chain carries TRBV5-6 and TRBJ2-2, with unresolved D. The CDR3 runs to 15 residues. In germline, CDR1 is SGHDT, CDR2 YYEEEE. The CDR3 loop reads CASSLAPKVTEELLF. CDR3 DNA: TGTGCCAGCAGCTTGGCACCCAAAGTCACCGAGGAGCTGCTTTTT.

Ten or more counts support this clonotype. The genes are TRBV4-3 and TRBJ1-2; a weak D match, TRBD1 (5 bases). The V gene lost 5 bases and the J gene lost 8 bases, with 21 bases spanning the gap. CDR1 is LGHNA, CDR2 YSLEER, per germline. This CDR3 is 15 amino acids long. CDR3 sequence: CASSYRDQPHWGYTF. The CDR3 DNA follows: TGCGCCAGCAGCTACCGGGACCAGCCTCACTGGGGCTACACCTTC.

This clonotype was recorded once. One junction end does not reproduce the germline sequence, and a read error may be involved. The genes are TRBV12-3 or TRBV12-4 and TRBJ1-6, with D hard to call. The CDR3 runs 13 residues. CDR3 coding DNA: TGTGCCGGCAGCCGACATGGGCATTCACCCCTCCACTTT. Translation gives CAGSRHGHSPLHF.

With regard to this clonotype: This CDR3 is missing its conserved last phenylalanine or tryptophan, likely due to a read error. This rearrangement joins TRBV11-1 to TRBJ1-2, with 7 bases matching TRBD1. CDR1 is SGHAT, CDR2 FQDESV, per germline (reference sequence). Germline trimming cut 10 bases from V and 4 bases from J; bases unmatched to any gene: 15. CDR3 length equals 15 residues. CDR3 nucleotide sequence: TGTGCCAACAGACCTTCGACAGGGACGTCCTATGGCTACACCCTC. It encodes CANRPSTGTSYGYTL.

For this clonotype: One end of the junction does not line up with germline, which may come from a read error. J is TRBJ2-2 and V is TRBV4-3; no clear D gene. Germline values: CDR1 LGHNA, CDR2 YSLEER. The CDR3 spans 12 residues. CDR3: CARRLGTGELLF. CDR3 bases: TGCGCCAGAAGACTTGGCACCGGAGAGCTGTTATTT.

This chain uses TRBV7-2 with TRBJ1-1; D is ambiguous. V was cut by 11 bases and J by 5 bases, with 18 bases left in between. The CDR3 has 13 residues. In germline, CDR1 is SGHTA, CDR2 FQGNSA. For the CDR3, the DNA is TGTGCCTGCCAGCGGGAGTGGAATACTGAAGCTTTCTTT. This codes for CACQREWNTEAFF.

Turning to this clonotype: Without the conserved terminal phenylalanine or tryptophan, this CDR3 likely stems from a read error. V and J are TRBV11-2 and TRBJ2-7; TRBD1 aligns across 8 bases. The CDR3 length is 13 residues. Germline V gene lookup returns CDR1 SGHAT and CDR2 FQNNGV. The CDR3 sequence is CDSIGDRSYEQYC. In nucleotides, the CDR3 is TGTGACAGCATAGGGGACAGGAGCTACGAGCAGTACTGC.

The chain combines TRBV12-3 or TRBV12-4 with TRBJ2-1, with TRBD1 matching 7 bases. After removal of 6 bases from V and 4 bases from J, the junction contained 3 bases not matched to a gene. The CDR3 is made up of 13 amino acids. The CDR3 DNA follows: TGTGCCAGCAGCTTACAGGGGTACAATGAGCAGTTCTTC. Translation: CASSLQGYNEQFF.

Notes on this clonotype: At one end, the junction sequence differs from germline, possibly due to a read error. The chain links TRBV4-1 to TRBJ2-2; D is unresolved. The CDR3 consists of 15 residues. Germline lookup yields CDR1 MGHRA and CDR2 YSYEKL. DNA of the CDR3: TGCGTCAGCAGCCAAGATCACGTGGGAACCGGGGAGCTGTTTTTT. It specifies CVSSQDHVGTGELFF.

Note on this clonotype: The conserved phenylalanine or tryptophan normally closing the CDR3 is absent here, so this likely arose from a read error. V usage is TRBV12-3 or TRBV12-4 and J usage is TRBJ1-2; D is possibly TRBD1 (6 bases). This CDR3 has 16 amino acids. The ends were cut back, 5 bases at V and 6 bases at J, with 22 bases in the middle. CDR3 sequence: CASSPSVMGATHGYTI. CDR3 nucleotide sequence: TGTGCCAGCAGTCCCAGCGTTATGGGGGCGACTCATGGCTACACCATC.

As to this clonotype: The junction shows a germline mismatch at one end, possibly a read error. J is TRBJ2-7 and V is TRBV12-3 or TRBV12-4; TRBD2 is a possible D gene (6 bases). There are 14 residues in the CDR3. The CDR3 sequence is CVSGFRASSYEQYF. The CDR3 nucleotides read TGTGTCAGCGGGTTTCGGGCGAGCTCCTACGAGCAGTACTTC.

A note on this clonotype: One end of the junction does not line up with germline, which may come from a read error. The gene calls are TRBV6-1 and TRBJ1-5; TRBD1 agrees at 7 bases. Germline V gene sequence: CDR1 MNHNS, CDR2 SASEGT. CDR3 length: 16 residues. DNA for the CDR3: TGTGTCAGCAGTGAACAGGGGAGCGTCCTCAGTCAGCCCCAGCATTTT. Translation: CVSSEQGSVLSQPQHF.

About this clonotype: The junction shows a germline mismatch at one end, possibly a read error. The rearrangement links TRBV7-3 to TRBJ2-5; D could derive from TRBD1 or TRBD2 (6 bases each). The CDR3 covers 14 residues. In germline, CDR1 is SGHTA, CDR2 FQGTGA. The CDR3 nucleotides are TGTGTCAGCAGCCTAGGGGGGACTCAAGAGACCCAGTACTTC. It encodes CVSSLGGTQETQYF.

On this clonotype itself: Since a much larger clone is just one base distant, this may be a read error. The chain combines TRBV7-9 with TRBJ2-1, with 9 bases identical to TRBD2. This CDR3 has 15 residues. Germline assignment: CDR1 SEHNR and CDR2 FQNEAQ (reference sequence). In nucleotides, the CDR3 is TGTGACAGCAGCTTAGGTAGCGGGAGTATAGATGAGCAGTTCTTC. Its translation is CDSSLGSGSIDEQFF.

In this sample, this clonotype turned up once. A read error may account for a junction end that differs from germline. This chain links TRBV4-1 with TRBJ2-1; 7 bases agree with TRBD2. The CDR3 extends over 13 amino acids. CDR1 is MGHRA and CDR2 is YSYEKL in the germline V gene. The CDR3 loop reads CASRQDRGRAEFF. CDR3 bases: TGTGCCAGCAGACAAGATCGAGGGAGGGCGGAGTTCTTC.

Worth noting for this clonotype: Lacking the conserved final phenylalanine or tryptophan, this CDR3 likely reflects a read error. V usage is TRBV4-1 and J usage is TRBJ1-1, with a possible D match to TRBD1 (5 bases). Looked up from germline, CDR1 is MGHRA and CDR2 is YSYEKL. The V end lost 0 bases, the J end lost 3 bases, and 11 bases lay between the germline ends. CDR3 size: 15 residues. The CDR3 is CASSQEGAMDTEAFC. CDR3 bases: TGCGCCAGCAGCCAAGAAGGGGCAATGGACACTGAAGCTTTCTGT.

The V gene is TRBV10-3, the J gene TRBJ2-7, with 12 bases aligning to TRBD2. Germline assignment: CDR1 ENHRY and CDR2 SYGVKD. CDR3 length equals 17 residues. The CDR3 region is CAVSEYELAGGSYEQYF. The CDR3, as DNA: TGTGCTGTCAGTGAGTATGAACTAGCGGGAGGATCTTACGAGCAGTACTTC.

The rearrangement links TRBV6-2 or TRBV6-3 to TRBJ2-1; tentative D call: TRBD1 (6 bases). The CDR3 contains 14 residues. The V end was cut by 6 bases, the J end by 9 bases, with 18 bases between. The V gene's germline CDR1 is MNHEY and CDR2 SVGEGT. DNA for the CDR3: TGTGCCAGCAGGACCCTAACGGGACAAATTGAGCAGTTCTTC. Translation: CASRTLTGQIEQFF.

Turning to this clonotype: No conserved phenylalanine or tryptophan is present at the end of the CDR3, so a read error is the likely explanation. In DNA form, the CDR3 reads TGTGCCAGCAGCTACGGGACAGTGGTCACAGATACGCAGTATCTT. The encoded protein is CASSYGTVVTDTQYL. V gene TRBV12-3 or TRBV12-4 combines with J gene TRBJ2-3, with 7 bases fitting TRBD1. The CDR3 spans 15 residues. V shed 6 bases and J 2 bases; nucleotides not matched to a gene: 8.

The chain is built from TRBV9 and TRBJ2-7, with 8 bases fitting TRBD2. Per the germline V gene, CDR1 is SGDLS and CDR2 is YYNGEE. The CDR3 is 15 amino acids. J gave up 5 bases and V 3 bases, and 10 bases lay outside the gene matches. The CDR3 loop reads CASSGPSGSPHEQYF. The CDR3 bases are TGTGCCAGCAGCGGACCGAGCGGGAGCCCCCACGAGCAGTACTTC. The complete variable domain, with remaining parts taken from reference TRBV9 and TRBJ2-7, reads DSGVTQTPKHLITATGQRVTLRCSPRSGDLSVYWYQQSLDQGLQFLIQYYNGEERAKGNILERFSAQQFPDLHSELNLSSLELGDSALYFCASSGPSGSPHEQYFGPGTRLTVT.

This clonotype was observed at least ten times. The chain has TRBV29-1 and TRBJ1-2, with 8 bases lining up with TRBD1. The junction had 5 bases not matched to a gene; V was cut back by 4 bases and J by 4 bases. Germline CDR1 reads SQVTM; CDR2 reads ANQGSEA. CDR3 length equals 13 residues. CDR3 nucleotide sequence: TGCAGCGTTGGCGACAGGGGTACCTATGGCTACACCTTC. Its translation is CSVGDRGTYGYTF.

The chain recombines TRBV13 with TRBJ2-4; possible D gene TRBD2, 5 bases. V was trimmed by 5 bases and J by 8 bases, leaving 16 bases between them. The CDR3 has 14 amino acids. Germline V lookup: CDR1 PRHDT, CDR2 FYEKMQ (reference sequence). The DNA for the CDR3 is TGTGCCAGCAGCCCTAGCAGGAGCTTGGACATTCAGTACTTC. It specifies CASSPSRSLDIQYF.

A remark on this clonotype: It is unclear where the CDR3 begins or ends on the DNA, so no DNA is shown, and the CDR3 is as TCRdb lists it. This sequence joins TRBV11-3 and TRBJ2-3; the D call in the table, TRBD2, was not verified against the DNA. Germline loops: CDR1 SGHNT, CDR2 YENEEA. The CDR3 comprises 19 residues, both ends counted. CDR3 loop: CASSLGFGAGAGCADTLYF.

Worth noting for this clonotype: Being one base from a much bigger clone, this may be a read error. The chain combines TRBV24-1 with TRBJ2-1; TRBD2 matches at 8 bases. V lost 0 bases, J lost 6 bases, and 9 bases stayed unmatched. The CDR3 runs 17 residues. The germline gives CDR1 KGHDR, CDR2 SFDVKD. This chain's CDR3 is CATSDLLSGGETNEQFF. CDR3 coding DNA: TGTGCCACCAGTGATTTGTTATCGGGAGGGGAAACCAATGAGCAGTTCTTC.

With regard to this clonotype: A much larger clone sits a single nucleotide away, making a read error possible. The chain couples TRBV6-5 to TRBJ1-2; 9 bases map to TRBD1. Trimming at V came to 5 bases and at J to 8 bases, leaving 9 bases not matched to a gene. Per the germline V gene, CDR1 is MNHEY and CDR2 is SVGAGI. This CDR3 is 14 amino acids long. CDR3 sequence reads: CASSIQGAWMGYTF. CDR3 nucleotides: TGTGCCAGCAGTATACAGGGGGCCTGGATGGGCTACACCTTC.